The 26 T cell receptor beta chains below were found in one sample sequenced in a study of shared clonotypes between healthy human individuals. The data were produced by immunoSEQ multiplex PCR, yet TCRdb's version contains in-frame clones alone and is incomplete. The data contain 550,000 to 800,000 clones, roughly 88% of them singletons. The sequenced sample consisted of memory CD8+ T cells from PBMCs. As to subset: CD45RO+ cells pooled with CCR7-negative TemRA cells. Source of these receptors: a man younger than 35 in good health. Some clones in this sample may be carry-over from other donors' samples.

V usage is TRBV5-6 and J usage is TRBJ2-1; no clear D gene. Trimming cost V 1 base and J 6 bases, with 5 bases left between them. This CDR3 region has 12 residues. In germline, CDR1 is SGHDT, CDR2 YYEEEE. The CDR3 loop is CASSLSVNEQFF. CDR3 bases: TGTGCCAGCAGCTTGTCAGTCAATGAGCAGTTCTTC.

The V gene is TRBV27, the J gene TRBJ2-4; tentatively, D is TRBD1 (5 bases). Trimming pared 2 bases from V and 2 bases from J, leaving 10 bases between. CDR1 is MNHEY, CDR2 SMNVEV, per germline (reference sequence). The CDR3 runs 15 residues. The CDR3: CASSLLPGPKNIQYF. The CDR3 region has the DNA TGTGCCAGCAGTTTACTGCCAGGGCCCAAAAACATTCAGTACTTC.

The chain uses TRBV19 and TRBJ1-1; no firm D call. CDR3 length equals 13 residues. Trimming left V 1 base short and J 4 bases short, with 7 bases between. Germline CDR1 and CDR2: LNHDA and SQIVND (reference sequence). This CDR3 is CASSIGRVTEAFF. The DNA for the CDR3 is TGTGCCAGTAGTATAGGGCGGGTCACTGAAGCTTTCTTT.

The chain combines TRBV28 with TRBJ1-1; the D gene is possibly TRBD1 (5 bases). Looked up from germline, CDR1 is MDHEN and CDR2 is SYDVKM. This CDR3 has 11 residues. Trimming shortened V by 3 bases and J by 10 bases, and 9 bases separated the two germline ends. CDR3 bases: TGTGCCAGCAGTTTCGGGGCTGGAGCTTTCTTT. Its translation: CASSFGAGAFF.

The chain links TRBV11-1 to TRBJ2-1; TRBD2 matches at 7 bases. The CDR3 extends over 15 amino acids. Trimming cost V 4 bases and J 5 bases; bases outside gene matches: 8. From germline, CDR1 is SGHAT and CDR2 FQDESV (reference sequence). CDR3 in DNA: TGTGCCAGCAGCTACCCGGGACTACGAAACAATGAGCAGTTCTTC. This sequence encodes CASSYPGLRNNEQFF.

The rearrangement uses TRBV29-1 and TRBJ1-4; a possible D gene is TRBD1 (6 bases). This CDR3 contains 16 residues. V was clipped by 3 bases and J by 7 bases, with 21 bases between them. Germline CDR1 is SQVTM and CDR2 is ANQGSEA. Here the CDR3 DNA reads TGCAGCGTTGATAATCCGTTATCCACAGGGAGTGAAAAACTGTTTTTT. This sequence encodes CSVDNPLSTGSEKLFF.

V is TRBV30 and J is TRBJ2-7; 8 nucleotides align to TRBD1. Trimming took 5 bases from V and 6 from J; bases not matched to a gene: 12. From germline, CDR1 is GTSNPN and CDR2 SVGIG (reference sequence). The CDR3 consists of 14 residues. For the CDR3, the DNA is TGTGCCTGGTGCAGGGGGCATGGGTTCAGCGAGCAGTACTTC. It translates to CAWCRGHGFSEQYF.

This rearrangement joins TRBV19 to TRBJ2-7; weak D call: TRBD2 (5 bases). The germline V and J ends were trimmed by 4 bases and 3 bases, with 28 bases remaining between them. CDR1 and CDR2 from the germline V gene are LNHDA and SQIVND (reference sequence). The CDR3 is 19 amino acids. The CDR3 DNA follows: TGTGCCAGTAGTACGGACTGGGCTAGCCGCTCTACTCAGTTCTACGAGCAGTACTTC. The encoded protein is CASSTDWASRSTQFYEQYF.

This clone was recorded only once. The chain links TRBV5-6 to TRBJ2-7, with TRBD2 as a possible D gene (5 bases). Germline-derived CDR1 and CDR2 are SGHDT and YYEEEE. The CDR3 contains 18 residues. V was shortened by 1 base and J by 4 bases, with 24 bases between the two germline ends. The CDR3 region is CASSLYWGDQIESYEQYF. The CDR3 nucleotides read TGTGCCAGCAGCTTGTACTGGGGAGACCAAATAGAGAGTTACGAGCAGTACTTC.

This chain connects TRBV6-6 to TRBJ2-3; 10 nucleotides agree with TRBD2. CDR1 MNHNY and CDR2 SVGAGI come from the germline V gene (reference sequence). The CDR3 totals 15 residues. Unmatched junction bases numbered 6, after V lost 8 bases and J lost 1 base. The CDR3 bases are TGTGCCAGCCGTAGCGGGACTAGCGGCACAGATACGCAGTATTTT. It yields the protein CASRSGTSGTDTQYF.

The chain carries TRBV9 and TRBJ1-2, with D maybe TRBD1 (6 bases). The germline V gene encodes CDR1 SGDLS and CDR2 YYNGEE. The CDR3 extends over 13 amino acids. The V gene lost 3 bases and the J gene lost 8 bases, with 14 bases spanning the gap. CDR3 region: CASSEGPTGGYTF. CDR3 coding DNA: TGTGCCAGCAGCGAGGGGCCGACAGGAGGCTACACCTTC.

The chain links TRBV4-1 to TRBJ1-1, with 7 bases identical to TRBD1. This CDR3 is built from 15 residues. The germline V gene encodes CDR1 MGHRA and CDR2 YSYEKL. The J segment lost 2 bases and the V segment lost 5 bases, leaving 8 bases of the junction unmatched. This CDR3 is CASSAHRGINTEAFF. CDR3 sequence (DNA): TGCGCCAGCAGCGCCCACAGGGGAATTAACACTGAAGCTTTCTTT.

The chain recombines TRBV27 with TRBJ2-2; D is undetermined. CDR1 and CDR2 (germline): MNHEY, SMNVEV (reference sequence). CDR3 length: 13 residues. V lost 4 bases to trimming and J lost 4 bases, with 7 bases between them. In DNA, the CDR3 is TGTGCCAGCAGTTCAGTGGGCACCGGGGAGCTGTTTTTT. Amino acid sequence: CASSSVGTGELFF.

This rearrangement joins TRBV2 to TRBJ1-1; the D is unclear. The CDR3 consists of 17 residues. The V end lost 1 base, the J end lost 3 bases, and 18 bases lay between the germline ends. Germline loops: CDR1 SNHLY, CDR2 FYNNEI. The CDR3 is CASSEGDIGWSDTEAFF. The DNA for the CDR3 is TGTGCCAGCAGTGAAGGAGATATAGGGTGGTCGGACACTGAAGCTTTCTTT.

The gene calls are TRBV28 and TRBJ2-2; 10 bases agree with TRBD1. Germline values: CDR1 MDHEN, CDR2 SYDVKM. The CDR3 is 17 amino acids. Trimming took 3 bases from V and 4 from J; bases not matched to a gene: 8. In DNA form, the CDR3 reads TGTGCCAGCAGTTTGGTTTTGGGGACAGGGGCCACCGGGGAGCTGTTTTTT. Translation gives CASSLVLGTGATGELFF.

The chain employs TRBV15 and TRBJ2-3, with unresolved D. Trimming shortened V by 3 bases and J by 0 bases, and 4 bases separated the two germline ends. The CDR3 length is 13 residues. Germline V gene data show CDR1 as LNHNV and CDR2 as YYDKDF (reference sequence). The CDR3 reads CATSSGSTDTQYF. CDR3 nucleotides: TGTGCCACCAGCAGCGGGAGCACAGATACGCAGTATTTT.

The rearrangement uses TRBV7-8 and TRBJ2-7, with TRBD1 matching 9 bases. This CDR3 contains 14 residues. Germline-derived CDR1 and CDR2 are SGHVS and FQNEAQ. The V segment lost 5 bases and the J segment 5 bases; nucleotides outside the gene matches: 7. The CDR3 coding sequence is TGTGCCAGCAGCGACCGGACAGGGGACGACGAGCAGTACTTC. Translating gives CASSDRTGDDEQYF.

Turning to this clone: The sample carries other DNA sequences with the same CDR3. The CDR3 nucleotides are TGTGCCAGCAGCGTCGGGACTAGCTCCTACAATGAGCAGTTCTTC. The encoded protein is CASSVGTSSYNEQFF. The V call is TRBV9, the J call TRBJ2-1, with 8 bases lining up with TRBD2. The germline V gene encodes CDR1 SGDLS and CDR2 YYNGEE. Trimming removed 2 bases from V and 0 bases from J; junction bases left unmatched: 1. This CDR3 has 15 residues.

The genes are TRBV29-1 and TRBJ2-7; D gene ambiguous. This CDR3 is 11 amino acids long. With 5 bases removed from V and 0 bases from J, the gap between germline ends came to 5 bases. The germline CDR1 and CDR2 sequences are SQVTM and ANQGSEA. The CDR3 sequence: CSVYTSYEQYF. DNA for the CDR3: TGCAGCGTTTACACCTCCTACGAGCAGTACTTC.

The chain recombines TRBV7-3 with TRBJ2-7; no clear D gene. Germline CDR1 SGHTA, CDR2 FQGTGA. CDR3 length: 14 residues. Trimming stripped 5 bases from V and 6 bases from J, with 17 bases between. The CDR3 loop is CASSPDGPPLEQYF. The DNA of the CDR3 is TGTGCCAGCAGCCCAGACGGTCCCCCCCTCGAGCAGTACTTC.

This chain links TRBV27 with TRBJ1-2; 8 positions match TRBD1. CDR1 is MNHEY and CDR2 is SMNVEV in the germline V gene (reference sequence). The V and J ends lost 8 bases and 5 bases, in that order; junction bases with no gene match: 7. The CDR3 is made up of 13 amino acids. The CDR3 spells CASGKDRDYGYTF. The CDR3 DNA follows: TGTGCCAGCGGAAAGGACAGGGATTATGGCTACACCTTC.

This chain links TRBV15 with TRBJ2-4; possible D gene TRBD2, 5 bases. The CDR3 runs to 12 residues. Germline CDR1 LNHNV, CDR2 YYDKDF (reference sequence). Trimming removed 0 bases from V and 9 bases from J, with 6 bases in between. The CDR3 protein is CATSRDRGIQYF. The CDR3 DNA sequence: TGTGCCACCAGCAGAGATCGGGGCATTCAGTACTTC.

In nucleotides, the CDR3 is TGCAGCGTTGAGAGGGTCGGCGGAGCCTACAATGAGCAGTTCTTC. Amino acids: CSVERVGGAYNEQFF. The chain has TRBV29-1 and TRBJ2-1; D is possibly TRBD2 (5 bases). The CDR3 has 15 amino acids. CDR1 is SQVTM, CDR2 ANQGSEA, per germline. The V end lost 3 bases, the J end lost 2 bases, and 14 bases lay between the germline ends.

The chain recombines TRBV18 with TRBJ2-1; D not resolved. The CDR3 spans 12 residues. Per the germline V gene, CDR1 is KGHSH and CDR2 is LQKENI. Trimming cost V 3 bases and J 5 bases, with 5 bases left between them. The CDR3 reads CASSPGNNEQFF. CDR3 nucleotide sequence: TGTGCCAGCTCACCCGGAAACAATGAGCAGTTCTTC.

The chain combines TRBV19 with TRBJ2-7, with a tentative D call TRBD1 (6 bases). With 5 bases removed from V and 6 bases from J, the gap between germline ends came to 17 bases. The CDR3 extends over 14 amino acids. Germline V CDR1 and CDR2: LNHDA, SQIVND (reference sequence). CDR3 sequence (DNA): TGTGCCAGTAGTCTCCCTTTCCGAGGGGGCGAGCAGTACTTC. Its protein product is CASSLPFRGGEQYF.

The CDR3, as DNA: TGTGCCAGCAGTTTACGCACAGGGAATCCGAACACTGAAGCTTTCTTT. Its protein product is CASSLRTGNPNTEAFF. The chain joins TRBV28 to TRBJ1-1; D may be TRBD1 (6 bases). CDR3 length: 16 residues. V lost 2 bases and J lost 1, with 14 bases in between. Germline V gene data show CDR1 as MDHEN and CDR2 as SYDVKM.